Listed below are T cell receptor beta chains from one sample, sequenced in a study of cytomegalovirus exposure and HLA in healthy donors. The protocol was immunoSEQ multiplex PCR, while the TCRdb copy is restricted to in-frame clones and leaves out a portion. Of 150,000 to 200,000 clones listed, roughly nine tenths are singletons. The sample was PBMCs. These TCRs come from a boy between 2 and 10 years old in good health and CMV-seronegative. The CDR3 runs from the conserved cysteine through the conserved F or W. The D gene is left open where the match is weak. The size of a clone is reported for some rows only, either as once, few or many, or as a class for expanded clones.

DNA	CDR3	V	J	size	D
TGTGCCAGCAGCTTAGGGGCGGGGCAAATCACTGAAGCTTTCTTT	CASSLGAGQITEAFF	TRBV7-2	TRBJ1-1	once	NA
TGTGCCAGCAGTAACCCCGACAGGGTCTCCGGCTACACCTTC	CASSNPDRVSGYTF	TRBV6-1	TRBJ1-2	NA	TRBD1
TGTGCCAGCTCACCACAGGGGGCGTACACCGGGGAGCTGTTTTTT	CASSPQGAYTGELFF	TRBV18	TRBJ2-2	NA	TRBD1
TGTGCCAGCAGCTCAATAGCGGGGGGCGACCAAGAGACCCAGTACTTC	CASSSIAGGDQETQYF	TRBV7-9	TRBJ2-5	once	TRBD2
TGTGCCAGCAGCTTAGGGCGGTATGCTGAAGCTTTCTTT	CASSLGRYAEAFF	TRBV11-3	TRBJ1-1	NA	NA
TGTGCCAGCAGTCCCTCTAATGCGGGAGGGAACTACGAGCAGTACTTC	CASSPSNAGGNYEQYF	TRBV28	TRBJ2-7	few	TRBD2
TGTGCCAGCGTCCTCTCGGGGGGCGGGAGGGCCGCCGGGGAGCTGTTTTTT	CASVLSGGGRAAGELFF	TRBV28	TRBJ2-2	NA	TRBD2
TGCAGCGTGGTAGCGGGGGGCCCCAAAATCTCCTACAATGAGCAGTTCTTC	CSVVAGGPKISYNEQFF	TRBV29-1	TRBJ2-1	NA	TRBD2
TGTGCCAGCAGTTTGCAGGGGAACACTGAAGCTTTCTTT	CASSLQGNTEAFF	TRBV27	TRBJ1-1	NA	NA
TGCGCCAGCAGCCCGCAGGGGGGTTCACCCCTCCACTTT	CASSPQGGSPLHF	TRBV5-1	TRBJ1-6	NA	TRBD1
TGTGCCTGGAGATATACAGGGCCCACAGATACGCAGTATTTT	CAWRYTGPTDTQYF	TRBV30	TRBJ2-3	NA	NA
TGTGCCAGCAGCTTAGCGTCACTAGCGGGAGGAGCTTTCTACGAGCAGTACTTC	CASSLASLAGGAFYEQYF	TRBV7-6	TRBJ2-7	NA	TRBD2
TGTGCCAGCAGCGGCGGGACTACCTACAATGAGCAGTTCTTC	CASSGGTTYNEQFF	TRBV11-3	TRBJ2-1	NA	TRBD2
TGTGCCAGCAGTTTGGAGAGATCCACCGGGGAGCTGTTTTTT	CASSLERSTGELFF	TRBV28	TRBJ2-2	NA	NA
TGTGCCAGCAGTTATGGTAGCGGGACCGGGGAGCTGTTTTTT	CASSYGSGTGELFF	TRBV6-5	TRBJ2-2	NA	TRBD2
TGTGCCAGCAGCAGTCCCCAAGAGACCCAGTACTTC	CASSSPQETQYF	TRBV28	TRBJ2-5	NA	NA
TGCAGCGCCCTGGAGGGCGCCGGGGGCTACACCTTC	CSALEGAGGYTF	TRBV29-1	TRBJ1-2	NA	NA
TGTGCCAGCTCACCCAACTCAGGGGTGGAAAAACTGTTTTTT	CASSPNSGVEKLFF	TRBV18	TRBJ1-4	NA	NA
TGTGCCAGCAGCTTCAGGGTGGAACTCTACGAGCAGTACTTC	CASSFRVELYEQYF	TRBV13	TRBJ2-7	NA	NA
TGTGCCAGCAGCGCCGGACTAGCGGGAAATCCTTCCTACGAGCAGTACTTC	CASSAGLAGNPSYEQYF	TRBV9	TRBJ2-7	NA	TRBD2
TGTGCCAGCAGTGAATTAGGCCTGCGGGCCTACAAGCAGTACTTC	CASSELGLRAYKQYF	TRBV6-1	TRBJ2-7	NA	NA
TGTGCCGGCAGCTTGGGACTAGCGGTAACTGATACGCAGTATTTT	CAGSLGLAVTDTQYF	TRBV5-4	TRBJ2-3	NA	TRBD2
TGTGCCAGCAGCCCCGGGACTCTAGTCGGAGAGACCCAGTACTTC	CASSPGTLVGETQYF	TRBV5-4	TRBJ2-5	NA	NA
TGTGCCAGCAGTCCGGGGTCGGTACAGAATTCACCCCTCCACTTT	CASSPGSVQNSPLHF	TRBV5-5	TRBJ1-6	NA	NA
TGTGCCAGCAGCGCCTCAGGGGGAAATCAGCCCCAGCATTTT	CASSASGGNQPQHF	TRBV2	TRBJ1-5	NA	TRBD1
TGCGCCAGCAGCTTTGGAGGGCCGAACACCGGGGAGCTGTTTTTT	CASSFGGPNTGELFF	TRBV5-1	TRBJ2-2	NA	NA
TGCAGCGTGGCGGGACTAGCCGAATCCTACGAGCAGTACTTC	CSVAGLAESYEQYF	TRBV29-1	TRBJ2-7	NA	TRBD2
TGTGCCAGCAGTTACTCGTACAGCTCGCCAGCCCAGCATTTT	CASSYSYSSPAQHF	TRBV6-5	TRBJ1-5	NA	NA
TGCGCCAGCAGCTTGGGACAGGGGTTCTACGAGCAGTACTTC	CASSLGQGFYEQYF	TRBV5-1	TRBJ2-7	NA	TRBD1
TGTGCCAGCAGGTGGGACAGGTACCAAGAGACCCAGTACTTC	CASRWDRYQETQYF	TRBV2	TRBJ2-5	NA	TRBD1
TGTGCCAGCTCACAAACAGGGGGAGATACGCAGTATTTT	CASSQTGGDTQYF	TRBV18	TRBJ2-3	NA	TRBD1
TGTGCCAGTGACCCCAGGGGAACTAATGAAAAACTGTTTTTT	CASDPRGTNEKLFF	TRBV19	TRBJ1-4	NA	NA
TGCGCCAGCAGCTTGACCACTAGCGGGTTAGGGGGCGAGCAGTACTTC	CASSLTTSGLGGEQYF	TRBV5-1	TRBJ2-7	NA	TRBD2
TGTGCCAGCAGTTTGGCCGGAGAATGGGAAAAACTGTTTTTT	CASSLAGEWEKLFF	TRBV28	TRBJ1-4	NA	NA
TGTTCCAGCAGCCCGTCGTCTAGCGAGCAGTACTTC	CSSSPSSSEQYF	TRBV7-9	TRBJ2-7	once	NA
TGTGCCGGCAGCCCAGGAGATGCTAGCGGGTTTGGCGGGGCCAACGTCCTGACTTTC	CAGSPGDASGFGGANVLTF	TRBV5-4	TRBJ2-6	NA	TRBD2
TGTGCCAGTAGTATGGGCCAGGGGTACAATGAGCAGTTCTTC	CASSMGQGYNEQFF	TRBV19	TRBJ2-1	NA	NA
TGTGCCAGCAGTGATCCGGTCTCTGGGGCCCGAAATGGCTACACCTTC	CASSDPVSGARNGYTF	TRBV25-1	TRBJ1-2	NA	NA
TGCGCCAGCAGCTTGGACAGGCTTAGCTCCTACAATGAGCAGTTCTTC	CASSLDRLSSYNEQFF	TRBV5-1	TRBJ2-1	few	NA
TGCGCCAGCAGCTCGACCGGGACAGGGCCCGCGCGAGTCTACGAGCAGTACTTC	CASSSTGTGPARVYEQYF	TRBV5-1	TRBJ2-7	NA	TRBD1
TGTGCCAGCAGCATAGGACAGGGCCCAGATACGCAGTATTTT	CASSIGQGPDTQYF	TRBV28	TRBJ2-3	NA	TRBD1
TGTGCCAGCAGTTTATCCAGGGGGCAGGGGTACAATGAGCAGTTCTTC	CASSLSRGQGYNEQFF	TRBV27	TRBJ2-1	NA	TRBD1
TGCGCCAGCAGCTTGGGGGCTAATAATTCACCCCTCCACTTT	CASSLGANNSPLHF	TRBV5-1	TRBJ1-6	once	NA
TGTGCCAGCAGCTTACTAGCGGGGGGTTTCACAGATACGCAGTATTTT	CASSLLAGGFTDTQYF	TRBV7-9	TRBJ2-3	NA	TRBD2
TGTGCCAGCAGCGTAGGTTTGGCGGGGGGAAGCACAGATACGCAGTATTTT	CASSVGLAGGSTDTQYF	TRBV9	TRBJ2-3	NA	TRBD2
TGTGCCAGCAGTCAACAGGGGGTTCCCTCAGATACGCAGTATTTT	CASSQQGVPSDTQYF	TRBV6-4	TRBJ2-3	NA	TRBD1
TGTGCCAGCAGGGCTTCGACAGGGACGGAGAACACTGAAGCTTTCTTT	CASRASTGTENTEAFF	TRBV2	TRBJ1-1	few	TRBD1
TGTGCCAGCAGCCAAGGGGACAGTAATTCAGAGACCCAGTACTTC	CASSQGDSNSETQYF	TRBV11-2	TRBJ2-5	NA	TRBD1
TGTGCCAGCAGTTACTCTCCACAGGGCAATCAGCCCCAGCATTTT	CASSYSPQGNQPQHF	TRBV6-6	TRBJ1-5	NA	NA
TGTGCCAGCAGTTACGCCGGGACAGGGACAAACTATGGCTACACCTTC	CASSYAGTGTNYGYTF	TRBV6-5	TRBJ1-2	NA	TRBD1
TGTGCCAGCAGTGTTATGGCACAGGTGAACACTGAAGCTTTCTTT	CASSVMAQVNTEAFF	TRBV6-5	TRBJ1-1	NA	NA
TGTGCCAGCAGTCCCTCTGCGAACTATGGCTACACCTTC	CASSPSANYGYTF	TRBV6-5	TRBJ1-2	NA	NA
TGTGCCTGGAGTTTACTGAATGAAGCTTTCTTT	CAWSLLNEAFF	TRBV30	TRBJ1-1	NA	NA
TGTGCCAGCAGCCAAGTTTCCGGGGGCGGGGAGCTGTTTTTT	CASSQVSGGGELFF	TRBV4-2	TRBJ2-2	NA	NA
TGTGCCAGCAGCATGGGAGGGGGGCCCACAGATACGCAGTATTTT	CASSMGGGPTDTQYF	TRBV7-9	TRBJ2-3	once	NA
TGTGCCAGCAGCTTGGGGACAGGGGTTAGCACAGATACGCAGTATTTT	CASSLGTGVSTDTQYF	TRBV5-8	TRBJ2-3	once	TRBD1
TGTGCCAGCAGTCCCCAGCGGGGTGAGCAGTTCTTC	CASSPQRGEQFF	TRBV27	TRBJ2-1	NA	TRBD2